Presented here are 20 T cell receptor beta chains from one specimen sequenced in a study of T-cell memory formation after mild COVID-19. In TCRdb, the 5' RACE reads were re-called with MiXCR into one record per CDR3 protein. The table shows fewer than 250,000 distinct CDR3 sequences, with 8% to 11% occurring only once. Sequencing was done on a sample of PBMCs or a T cell subset sorted from them (not recorded which). The receptors shown here come from a young man who had mild COVID-19 (a few samples of this study predate the infection). Cell type and time point are not known.

This clonotype was recorded a few times. The chain couples TRBV11-2 to TRBJ2-1, with 9 bases lining up with TRBD2. The CDR3 totals 13 residues. Losses at the gene ends were 8 bases for V and 3 bases for J; bases not matched to a gene: 2. Germline-derived CDR1 and CDR2 are SGHAT and FQNNGV. CDR3 sequence: CASSSGDYNEQFF. The DNA for the CDR3 is TGTGCCAGCTCTAGCGGGGACTACAATGAGCAGTTCTTC.

The chain couples TRBV9 to TRBJ1-1, with a tentative D call TRBD1 (5 bases). CDR3 size: 17 residues. The germline V gene encodes CDR1 SGDLS and CDR2 YYNGEE. V was trimmed by 4 bases and J by 4 bases, leaving 23 bases between them. CDR3 residues: CASSTVGGNMARTEAFF. In DNA, the CDR3 is TGTGCCAGCAGCACTGTGGGGGGAAATATGGCTCGCACTGAAGCTTTCTTT.

This chain connects TRBV27 to TRBJ2-2, with D possibly matching TRBD1 (6 bases). The CDR3 contains 15 residues. Trimming removed 3 bases from V and 5 bases from J, with 13 bases in between. CDR1 is MNHEY, CDR2 SMNVEV, per germline (reference sequence). The CDR3 region is CASSLGHPSTGELFF. For the CDR3, the DNA is TGTGCCAGCAGTTTGGGACACCCCTCAACCGGGGAGCTGTTTTTT.

The chain is built from TRBV2 and TRBJ1-6; weak D call: TRBD1 (5 bases). This CDR3 is 14 amino acids long. Germline values: CDR1 SNHLY, CDR2 FYNNEI. Trimming left V 6 bases short and J 11 bases short, with 17 bases between. CDR3 in amino acids: CASRLQVFEAPLHF. The CDR3 DNA reads TGTGCCAGCAGGTTACAGGTTTTTGAGGCACCCCTCCACTTT. Complete variable domain (other parts from reference TRBV2 and TRBJ1-6): EPEVTQTPSHQVTQMGQEVILRCVPISNHLYFYWYRQILGQKVEFLVSFYNNEISEKSEIFDDQFSVERPDGSNFTLKIRSTKLEDSAMYFCASRLQVFEAPLHFGNGTRLTVT.

This clonotype was recorded at least ten times. The chain combines TRBV7-8 with TRBJ1-5; D unresolved. Germline values: CDR1 SGHVS, CDR2 FQNEAQ. The CDR3 is 14 amino acids. The V end lost 2 bases, the J end lost 5 bases, and 10 bases lay between the germline ends. The CDR3 DNA sequence: TGTGCCAGCAGCTTAAGGAGGGTGGATCAGCCCCAGCATTTT. Protein product: CASSLRRVDQPQHF.

The chain links TRBV20-1 to TRBJ1-1, with 8 nucleotides matching TRBD1. This CDR3 has 13 residues. CDR1 is DFQATT, CDR2 SNEGSKA, per germline (reference sequence). Trimming at V came to 3 bases and at J to 3 bases, leaving 3 bases not matched to a gene. The CDR3: CSASRGHDTEAFF. The CDR3 bases are TGCAGTGCTAGCAGGGGGCACGACACTGAAGCTTTCTTT.

This clonotype turned up a few times. The chain combines TRBV20-1 with TRBJ1-6; 7 nucleotides align to TRBD1. Germline V CDR1 and CDR2: DFQATT, SNEGSKA (reference sequence). The J segment lost 8 bases and the V segment lost 4 bases, leaving 14 bases of the junction unmatched. The length of the CDR3 is 16 residues. The CDR3 sequence is CSAIRSTGKIHSPLHF. CDR3 coding DNA: TGCAGTGCTATAAGATCGACAGGGAAAATTCATTCACCCCTCCACTTT.

The sample holds a few counts of this clonotype. The J gene is TRBJ1-2, the V gene TRBV6-5; 9 positions match TRBD1. Losses at the gene ends were 0 bases for V and 4 bases for J; bases not matched to a gene: 3. In germline, CDR1 is MNHEY, CDR2 SVGAGI. The CDR3 runs to 15 residues. The CDR3 DNA reads as TGTGCCAGCAGTTACTCTACGACAGGGGGCTATGGCTACACCTTC. Translated, it gives CASSYSTTGGYGYTF.

This clonotype showed up just a few times. The chain recombines TRBV12-3 or TRBV12-4 with TRBJ1-4, with 10 bases identical to TRBD1. The V and J ends lost 4 bases and 4 bases, in that order; junction bases with no gene match: 0. The CDR3 totals 14 residues. CDR3 amino acids: CASSWTGGNEKLFF. CDR3 nucleotides: TGTGCCAGCAGTTGGACAGGGGGTAATGAAAAACTGTTTTTT.

This clonotype showed up many times. The chain uses TRBV4-2 and TRBJ1-2, with 8 bases fitting TRBD1. The germline gives CDR1 LGHNA, CDR2 YNFKEQ. This CDR3 region has 14 residues. V gave up 1 base and J gave up 6 bases; unmatched junction bases: 4. CDR3 in DNA: TGTGCCAGCAGCCAAGTCGGACAGGGCGATGGCTACACCTTC. It yields the protein CASSQVGQGDGYTF.

This clonotype appeared a few times. The chain links TRBV5-1 to TRBJ1-1, with D possibly TRBD1 on 6 matching bases. The CDR3 covers 17 residues. In germline, CDR1 is SGHRS, CDR2 YFSETQ. V was shortened by 1 base and J by 6 bases, with 22 bases between the two germline ends. CDR3 sequence (DNA): TGCGCCAGCAGCTTGCGGATTCAGAATCAGGGGTTCCCTGAAGCTTTCTTT. Protein sequence: CASSLRIQNQGFPEAFF.

This clonotype is a singleton in its sample. The J gene is TRBJ2-1, the V gene TRBV20-1; tentative D call: TRBD1 (7 bases). With 1 base removed from V and 7 bases from J, the gap between germline ends came to 17 bases. The CDR3 length is 15 residues. Germline V gene data show CDR1 as DFQATT and CDR2 as SNEGSKA (reference sequence). For the CDR3, the DNA is TGCAGTGCTAGAGCGAACAGGGGAGCGGGTAATGAGCAGTTCTTC. Its protein product is CSARANRGAGNEQFF.

This clonotype was counted only a few times. The chain carries TRBV7-3 and TRBJ2-3, with D hard to call. The CDR3 length is 16 residues. Germline V gene lookup returns CDR1 SGHTA and CDR2 FQGTGA. V lost 5 bases and J 1 base, leaving 16 bases between the germline ends. The CDR3 loop reads CASSPTLDRGTDTQYF. In nucleotides, the CDR3 is TGTGCCAGCAGCCCAACCTTGGATCGGGGCACAGATACGCAGTATTTT.

The CDR3 region has the DNA TGTGCCAGCAGTTACTGGGGCGGCTACACCTTC. Its translation: CASSYWGGYTF. The chain links TRBV6-5 to TRBJ1-2, with D possibly being TRBD1 (5 bases). CDR1 MNHEY and CDR2 SVGAGI come from the germline V gene. CDR3 length: 11 residues. Trimming removed 1 base at V and 8 bases at J, with 5 bases between.

V usage is TRBV5-1 and J usage is TRBJ2-5; TRBD2 matches 14 bases. J lost 5 bases, V lost 5 bases, and 11 bases had no gene match. The CDR3 totals 17 residues. Germline CDR1 reads SGHRS; CDR2 reads YFSETQ. CDR3 loop: CASSPRLAGGRRETQYF. The CDR3 DNA is TGCGCCAGCAGTCCCCGACTAGCGGGGGGGCGCCGGGAGACCCAGTACTTC.

This clonotype was observed many times. This rearrangement joins TRBV7-2 to TRBJ2-1; D remains ambiguous. Germline V gene lookup returns CDR1 SGHTA and CDR2 FQGNSA. V lost 5 bases, J lost 5 bases, and 7 bases lay in between. CDR3 length equals 12 residues. The CDR3 nucleotides read TGTGCCAGCAGCGGATATCACAATGAGCAGTTCTTC. It codes for CASSGYHNEQFF.

This rearrangement joins TRBV29-1 to TRBJ1-2; TRBD1 is a possible D gene (6 bases). The CDR3 has 11 amino acids. Trimming took off 6 bases at V and 4 bases at J, with 9 bases between the two ends. CDR1 is SQVTM and CDR2 is ANQGSEA in the germline V gene. CDR3 loop: CSVAGVYGYTF. CDR3 nucleotides: TGCAGCGTAGCAGGGGTCTATGGCTACACCTTC.

Many counts were recorded for this clonotype. This chain links TRBV28 with TRBJ1-2, with D unresolved. V was pared by 3 bases and J by 5 bases, with 7 bases between. The CDR3 extends over 12 amino acids. Germline lookup yields CDR1 MDHEN and CDR2 SYDVKM. The CDR3 loop is CASSLGEYGYTF. DNA for the CDR3: TGTGCCAGCAGTTTGGGAGAATATGGCTACACCTTC.

This clonotype was detected only a few times. CDR3 protein: CAWSQGARPVTQYF. CDR3 DNA: TGTGCCTGGAGTCAAGGGGCGCGGCCGGTGACCCAGTACTTC. The chain couples TRBV30 to TRBJ2-5; a possible D gene is TRBD1 (5 bases). Germline CDR1 is GTSNPN and CDR2 is SVGIG (reference sequence). The CDR3 sequence is 14 residues long. The germline V and J ends were trimmed by 2 bases and 7 bases, with 17 bases remaining between them.

Worth noting for this clonotype: Possible read error: a much larger clone is one base away. Without the conserved terminal phenylalanine or tryptophan, this CDR3 likely stems from a read error. V usage is TRBV13 and J usage is TRBJ1-6; weak D call: TRBD1 (5 bases). V was cut by 5 bases and J by 13 bases, with 15 bases left in between. The CDR3 spans 13 residues. Germline CDR1 and CDR2: PRHDT and FYEKMQ (reference sequence). CDR3 bases: TGTGCCAGCAGCCAAGCCCGGGGGGGGCCCCTCCACTTG. Protein: CASSQARGGPLHL.